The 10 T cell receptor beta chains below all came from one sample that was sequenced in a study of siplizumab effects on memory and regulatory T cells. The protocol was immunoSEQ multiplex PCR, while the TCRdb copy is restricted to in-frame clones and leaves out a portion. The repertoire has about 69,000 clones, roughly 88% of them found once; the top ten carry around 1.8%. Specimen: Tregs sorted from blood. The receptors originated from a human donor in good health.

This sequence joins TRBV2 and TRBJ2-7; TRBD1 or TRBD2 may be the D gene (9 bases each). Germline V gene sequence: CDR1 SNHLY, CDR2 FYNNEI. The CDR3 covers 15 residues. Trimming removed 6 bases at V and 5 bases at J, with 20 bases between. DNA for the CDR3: TGTGCCAGCAGCAAACAGGGGGCGGGAGGGGACGAGCAGTACTTC. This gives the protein CASSKQGAGGDEQYF.

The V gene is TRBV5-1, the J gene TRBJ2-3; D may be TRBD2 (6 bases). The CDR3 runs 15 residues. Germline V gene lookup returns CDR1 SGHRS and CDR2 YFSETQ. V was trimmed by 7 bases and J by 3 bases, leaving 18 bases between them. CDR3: CASFGTGLGTDTQYF. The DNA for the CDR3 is TGCGCCAGCTTCGGGACTGGTCTGGGTACAGATACGCAGTATTTT.

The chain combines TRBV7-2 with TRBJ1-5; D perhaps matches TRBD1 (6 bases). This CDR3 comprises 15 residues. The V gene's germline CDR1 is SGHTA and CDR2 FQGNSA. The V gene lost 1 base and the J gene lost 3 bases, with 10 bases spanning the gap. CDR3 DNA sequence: TGTGCCAGCAGCTTAGTGGGACATCTCAATCAGCCCCAGCATTTT. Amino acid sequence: CASSLVGHLNQPQHF.

In DNA form, the CDR3 reads TGTGCCAGCAGTGCAACTCCCAATTCACCCCTCCACTTT. This encodes CASSATPNSPLHF. The chain employs TRBV6-1 and TRBJ1-6; D gene unclear. CDR3 length: 13 residues. Germline lookup yields CDR1 MNHNS and CDR2 SASEGT. V lost 4 bases to trimming and J lost 7 bases, with 8 bases between them.

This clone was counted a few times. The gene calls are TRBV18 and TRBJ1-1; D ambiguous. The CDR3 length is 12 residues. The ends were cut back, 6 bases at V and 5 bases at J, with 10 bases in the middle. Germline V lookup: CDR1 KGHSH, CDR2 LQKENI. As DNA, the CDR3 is TGTGCCAGCTCTCCCGACGGGACTGAAGCTTTCTTT. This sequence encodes CASSPDGTEAFF.

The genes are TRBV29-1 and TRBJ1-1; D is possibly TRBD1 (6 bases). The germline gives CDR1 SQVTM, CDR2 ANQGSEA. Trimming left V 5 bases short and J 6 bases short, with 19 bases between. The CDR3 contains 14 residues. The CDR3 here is CSVTRGGGSAEAFF. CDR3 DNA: TGCAGCGTTACTCGAGGGGGGGGCTCGGCTGAAGCTTTCTTT.

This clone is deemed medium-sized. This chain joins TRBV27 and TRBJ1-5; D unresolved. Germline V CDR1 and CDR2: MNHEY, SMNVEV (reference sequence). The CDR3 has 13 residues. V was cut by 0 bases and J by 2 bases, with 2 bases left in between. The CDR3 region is CASSLSGNQPQHF. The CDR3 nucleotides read TGTGCCAGCAGTTTATCCGGCAATCAGCCCCAGCATTTT.

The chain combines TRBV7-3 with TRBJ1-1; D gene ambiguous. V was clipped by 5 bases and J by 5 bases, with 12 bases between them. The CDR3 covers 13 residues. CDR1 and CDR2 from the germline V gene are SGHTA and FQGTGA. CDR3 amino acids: CASSPRVGTEAFF. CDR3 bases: TGTGCCAGCAGCCCACGGGTTGGGACTGAAGCTTTCTTT.

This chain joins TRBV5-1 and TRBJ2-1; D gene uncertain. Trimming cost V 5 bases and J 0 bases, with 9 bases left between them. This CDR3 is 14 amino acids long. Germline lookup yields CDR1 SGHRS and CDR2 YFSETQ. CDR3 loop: CASSFGDSYNEQFF. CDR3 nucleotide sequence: TGCGCCAGCAGTTTTGGTGACTCCTACAATGAGCAGTTCTTC.

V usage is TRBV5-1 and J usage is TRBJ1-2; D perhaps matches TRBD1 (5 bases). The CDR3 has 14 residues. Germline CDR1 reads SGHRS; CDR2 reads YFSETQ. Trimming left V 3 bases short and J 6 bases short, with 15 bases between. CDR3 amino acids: CASSSLTDRNGYTF. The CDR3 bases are TGCGCCAGCAGCTCCTTGACAGACCGAAATGGCTACACCTTC.